These 7 T cell receptor beta chains were all obtained from the same sample, sequenced in a study of shared clonotypes between healthy human individuals. Using immunoSEQ multiplex PCR, the repertoire was profiled, and TCRdb retains in-frame clones only, with some absent. The sample lists approximately 1.4 million clones, nearly 99% occurring once. The sample comprised naive CD4+ T cells sorted from blood. Stated subset: CD45RA+ positively selected. All receptors come from a man between 25 and 39 years old in good health.

The chain has TRBV18 and TRBJ2-7, with 7 bases fitting TRBD1. The CDR3 is 13 amino acids. Germline CDR1 KGHSH, CDR2 LQKENI. Trimming at V came to 4 bases and at J to 6 bases, leaving 6 bases not matched to a gene. CDR3 sequence reads: CASSRDSLGEQYF. CDR3 in DNA: TGTGCCAGCTCACGGGACAGCTTGGGCGAGCAGTACTTC. The entire variable domain, with the rest obtained from reference TRBV18 and TRBJ2-7, is as follows: NAGVMQNPRHLVRRRGQEARLRCSPMKGHSHVYWYRQLPEEGLKFMVYLQKENIIDESGMPKERFSAEFPKEGPSILRIQQVVRGDSAAYFCASSRDSLGEQYFGPGTRLTVT.

This chain uses TRBV9 with TRBJ2-1, with 8 bases fitting TRBD1. CDR1 and CDR2 (germline): SGDLS, YYNGEE. This CDR3 is 14 amino acids long. Losses at the gene ends were 3 bases for V and 4 bases for J; bases not matched to a gene: 3. The CDR3 DNA sequence: TGTGCCAGCAGCGGGGGACAGGATTACAATGAGCAGTTCTTC. Residues: CASSGGQDYNEQFF.

The chain carries TRBV19 and TRBJ2-4; D not resolved. From germline, CDR1 is LNHDA and CDR2 SQIVND (reference sequence). The V gene lost 1 base and the J gene lost 6 bases, with 4 bases spanning the gap. The CDR3 runs 12 residues. The chain's CDR3 is CASSIVGNIQYF. For the CDR3, the DNA is TGTGCCAGTAGTATAGTGGGAAACATTCAGTACTTC.

This chain joins TRBV28 and TRBJ1-1; TRBD1 might be the D (6 bases). This CDR3 region has 14 residues. Germline CDR1 and CDR2: MDHEN and SYDVKM. Between the trimmed V and J ends, which lost 8 bases and 2 bases, there was a span of 15 bases. CDR3 DNA sequence: TGTGCCAGCGGTATACCGGGACAAAACACTGAAGCTTTCTTT. Protein product: CASGIPGQNTEAFF.

To note about this clone: Different DNA sequences within this sample yield the same CDR3. The rearrangement links TRBV28 to TRBJ2-7; perhaps TRBD1 as D (6 bases). Trimming took off 2 bases at V and 0 bases at J, with 11 bases between the two ends. The CDR3 runs to 15 residues. Germline CDR1 reads MDHEN; CDR2 reads SYDVKM. The chain's CDR3 is CASSLRSRGSYEQYF. In nucleotides, the CDR3 is TGTGCCAGCAGTTTACGCTCCAGGGGCTCCTACGAGCAGTACTTC.

V usage is TRBV25-1 and J usage is TRBJ2-4; D gene uncertain. This CDR3 is built from 11 residues. The V end lost 4 bases, the J end lost 6 bases, and 4 bases lay between the germline ends. Per the germline V gene, CDR1 is MGHDK and CDR2 is SYGVNS. The CDR3 reads CASSGLNIQYF. The CDR3, as DNA: TGTGCCAGCAGTGGCCTAAACATTCAGTACTTC.

V usage is TRBV9 and J usage is TRBJ2-2; no firm D call. Per germline, CDR1 SGDLS and CDR2 YYNGEE. The CDR3 is made up of 13 amino acids. V gave up 5 bases and J gave up 1 base, with 6 bases separating them. CDR3 sequence (DNA): TGTGCCAGCAGTCCACTGAACACCGGGGAGCTGTTTTTT. This gives the protein CASSPLNTGELFF. The full variable domain, in which reference TRBV9 and TRBJ2-2 provide the parts outside the CDR3, is DSGVTQTPKHLITATGQRVTLRCSPRSGDLSVYWYQQSLDQGLQFLIQYYNGEERAKGNILERFSAQQFPDLHSELNLSSLELGDSALYFCASSPLNTGELFFGEGSRLTVL.